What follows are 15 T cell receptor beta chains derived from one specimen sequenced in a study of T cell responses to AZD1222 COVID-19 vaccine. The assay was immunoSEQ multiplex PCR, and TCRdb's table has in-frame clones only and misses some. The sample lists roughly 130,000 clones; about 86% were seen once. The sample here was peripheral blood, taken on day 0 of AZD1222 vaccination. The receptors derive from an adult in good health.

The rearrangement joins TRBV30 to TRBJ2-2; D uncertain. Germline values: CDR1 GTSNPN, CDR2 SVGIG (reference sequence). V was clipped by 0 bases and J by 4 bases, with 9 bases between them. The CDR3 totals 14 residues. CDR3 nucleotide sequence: TGTGCCTGGAGTGTACTCGGTGGCACCGGGGAGCTGTTTTTT. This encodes CAWSVLGGTGELFF.

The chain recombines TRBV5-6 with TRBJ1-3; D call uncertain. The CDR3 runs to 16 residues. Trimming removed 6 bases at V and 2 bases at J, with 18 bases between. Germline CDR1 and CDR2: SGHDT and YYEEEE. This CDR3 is CASILRGGFPGNTIYF. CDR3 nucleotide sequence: TGTGCCAGCATCCTCCGAGGTGGATTCCCTGGAAACACCATATATTTT.

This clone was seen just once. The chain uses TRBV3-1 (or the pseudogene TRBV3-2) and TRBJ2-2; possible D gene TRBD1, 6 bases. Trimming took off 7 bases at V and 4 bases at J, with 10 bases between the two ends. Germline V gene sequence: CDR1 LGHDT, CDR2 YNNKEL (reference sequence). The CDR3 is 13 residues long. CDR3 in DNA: TGTGCCAGCAAGGGGGTGCGCACCGGGGAGCTGTTTTTT. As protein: CASKGVRTGELFF.

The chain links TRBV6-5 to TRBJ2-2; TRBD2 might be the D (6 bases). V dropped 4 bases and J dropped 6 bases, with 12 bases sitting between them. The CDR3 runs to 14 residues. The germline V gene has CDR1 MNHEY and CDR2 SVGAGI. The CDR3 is CASSFERVSGELFF. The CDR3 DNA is TGTGCCAGCAGTTTTGAGCGGGTCTCCGGGGAGCTGTTTTTT.

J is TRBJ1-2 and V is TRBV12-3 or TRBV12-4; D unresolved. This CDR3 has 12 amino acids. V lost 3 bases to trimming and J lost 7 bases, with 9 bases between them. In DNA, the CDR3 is TGTGCCAGCAGTTTCTCAGGCCTTGGCTACACCTTC. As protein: CASSFSGLGYTF.

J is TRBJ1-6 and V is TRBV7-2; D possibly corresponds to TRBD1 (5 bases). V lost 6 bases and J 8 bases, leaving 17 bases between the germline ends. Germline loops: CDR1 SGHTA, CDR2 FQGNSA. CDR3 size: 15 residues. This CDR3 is CASSAGSSADSPLHF. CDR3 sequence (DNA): TGTGCCAGCAGTGCAGGGAGTTCAGCGGATTCACCCCTCCACTTT.

Here the CDR3 reads CASSLERGSSTEAFF. DNA of the CDR3: TGTGCCAGCAGCTTAGAAAGGGGTTCTTCCACTGAAGCTTTCTTT. This chain links TRBV7-2 with TRBJ1-1; D might be TRBD1 (5 bases). CDR3 length: 15 amino acids. V lost 1 base, J lost 4 bases, and 13 bases lay in between. Per the germline V gene, CDR1 is SGHTA and CDR2 is FQGNSA.

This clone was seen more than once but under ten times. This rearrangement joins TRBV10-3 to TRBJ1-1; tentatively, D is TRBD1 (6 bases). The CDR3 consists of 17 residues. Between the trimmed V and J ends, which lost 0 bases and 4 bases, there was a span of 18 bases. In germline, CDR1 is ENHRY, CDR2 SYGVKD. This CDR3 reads CAISESIGGGGGTEAFF. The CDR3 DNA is TGTGCCATCAGTGAGTCGATTGGCGGGGGAGGGGGCACTGAAGCTTTCTTT.

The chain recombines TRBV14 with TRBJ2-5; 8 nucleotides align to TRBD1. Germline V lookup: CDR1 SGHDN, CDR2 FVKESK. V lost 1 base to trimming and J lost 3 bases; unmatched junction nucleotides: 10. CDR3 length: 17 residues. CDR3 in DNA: TGTGCCAGCAGCCAAGTCGGACAGGGCCGAAGGAAAGAGACCCAGTACTTC. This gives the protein CASSQVGQGRRKETQYF. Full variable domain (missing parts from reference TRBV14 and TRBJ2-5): EAGVTQFPSHSVIEKGQTVTLRCDPISGHDNLYWYRRVMGKEIKFLLHFVKESKQDESGMPNNRFLAERTGGTYSTLKVQPAELEDSGVYFCASSQVGQGRRKETQYFGPGTRLLVL.

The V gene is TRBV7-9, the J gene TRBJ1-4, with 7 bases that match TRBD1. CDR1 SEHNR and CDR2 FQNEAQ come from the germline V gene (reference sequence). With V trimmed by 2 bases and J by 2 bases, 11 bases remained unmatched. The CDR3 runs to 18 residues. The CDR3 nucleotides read TGTGCCAGCAGCTTACTCGGCAGGGGGGTAGGCACTAATGAAAAACTGTTTTTT. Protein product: CASSLLGRGVGTNEKLFF. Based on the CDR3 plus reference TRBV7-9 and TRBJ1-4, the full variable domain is DTGVSQNPRHKITKRGQNVTFRCDPISEHNRLYWYRQTLGQGPEFLTYFQNEAQLEKSRLLSDRFSAERPKGSFSTLEIQRTEQGDSAMYLCASSLLGRGVGTNEKLFFGSGTQLSVL.

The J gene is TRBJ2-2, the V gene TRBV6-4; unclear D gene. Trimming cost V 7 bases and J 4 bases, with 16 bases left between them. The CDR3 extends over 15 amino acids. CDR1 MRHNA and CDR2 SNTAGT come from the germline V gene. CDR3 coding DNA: TGTGCCAGCACCCCGGGCGCCGGCGTCACCGGGGAGCTGTTTTTT. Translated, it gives CASTPGAGVTGELFF.

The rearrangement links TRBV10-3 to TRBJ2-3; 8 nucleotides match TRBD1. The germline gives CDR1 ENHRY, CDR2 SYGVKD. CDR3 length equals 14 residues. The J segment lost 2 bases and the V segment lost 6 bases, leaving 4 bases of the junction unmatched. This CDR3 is CAISSDRVTDTQYF. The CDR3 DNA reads TGTGCCATCAGCTCGGACAGGGTCACAGATACGCAGTATTTT.

CDR3 nucleotides: TGTGCCAGCAGCCAAGTCGGTTGGGCGGCTAACGAGCAGTACTTC. Translation gives CASSQVGWAANEQYF. V is TRBV3-1 (or the pseudogene TRBV3-2) and J is TRBJ2-7, with D uncertain. Trimming shortened V by 1 base and J by 5 bases, and 15 bases separated the two germline ends. CDR1 is LGHDT and CDR2 is YNNKEL in the germline V gene (reference sequence). The CDR3 runs 15 residues.

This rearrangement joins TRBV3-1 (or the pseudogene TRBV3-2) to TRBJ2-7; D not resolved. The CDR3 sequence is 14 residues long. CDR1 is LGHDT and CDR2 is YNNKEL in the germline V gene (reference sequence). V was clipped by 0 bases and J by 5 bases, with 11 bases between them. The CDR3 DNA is TGTGCCAGCAGCCAAGAGAATAGGTTCCACGAGCAGTACTTC. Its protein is CASSQENRFHEQYF.

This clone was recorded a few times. Here the CDR3 reads CASSFTTYEQYF. The CDR3 region has the DNA TGTGCCAGCAGCTTTACAACGTACGAGCAGTACTTC. The gene calls are TRBV7-9 and TRBJ2-7, with D hard to call. The CDR3 covers 12 residues. Germline-derived CDR1 and CDR2 are SEHNR and FQNEAQ (reference sequence). V was pared by 3 bases and J by 4 bases, with 7 bases between. Full variable domain (missing parts from reference TRBV7-9 and TRBJ2-7): DTGVSQNPRHKITKRGQNVTFRCDPISEHNRLYWYRQTLGQGPEFLTYFQNEAQLEKSRLLSDRFSAERPKGSFSTLEIQRTEQGDSAMYLCASSFTTYEQYFGPGTRLTVT.